The subject of this entry is one T cell receptor (beta chain). Antigen: not known. This specimen comes from a study of cytomegalovirus exposure and HLA in healthy donors. The V gene's germline CDR1 is MGHDK and CDR2 SYGVNS. The junction had 2 bases not matched to a gene; V was cut back by 4 bases and J by 2 bases. This CDR3 region has 15 residues. The study's findings and limits: Presence/absence analyses treated sequencing depth as roughly uniform across donors. A later analysis appeared to link common viral pathogens to several of the most significant clusters. Under in vitro conditions, three CMV-associated chains were confirmed as specific for CMV antigens. Association of a missense DCLRE1C variant with TCR beta V- and J-gene trimming was reported in a later analysis.

With 60 Vbeta and 13 Jbeta primers, the PCR was carried out. Sequenced by immunoSEQ multiplex PCR; TCRdb stores in-frame clones only, minus some. The data hold over 150,000 clones, with about 77% observed a single time. This chain joins TRBV25-1 and TRBJ1-5, with 10 positions matching TRBD1. This receptor was taken from a woman in her forties or fifties in good health and CMV-seronegative. The material sequenced was PBMCs. As DNA, the CDR3 is TGTGCCAGCAGTGCGGGGACAGGGGGCAATCAGCCCCAGCATTTT. This translates into CASSAGTGGNQPQHF.